The 16 T cell receptor beta chains presented below share a single source sample, sequenced in a study of blood T cell repertoires in COVID-19. The repertoire was sequenced with immunoSEQ multiplex PCR; TCRdb's copy has only in-frame clones and lacks some. The top ten hold 0.85% to 0.95% of the sample, which has fewer than 250,000 clones, around 85% seen once. Sequences were obtained from peripheral blood. These receptor sequences come from a man in his sixties with COVID-19, enrolled during active disease.

The genes are TRBV19 and TRBJ2-5; D possibly corresponds to TRBD2 (5 bases). CDR1 is LNHDA, CDR2 SQIVND, per germline (reference sequence). V lost 2 bases and J 2 bases, leaving 6 bases between the germline ends. CDR3 size: 13 residues. The CDR3 DNA reads as TGTGCCAGTAGTATAACGGGGCAAGAGACCCAGTACTTC. It yields the protein CASSITGQETQYF.

This clone was found once. In DNA, the CDR3 is TGTGCCAGCAGCATCGGACAGGAGGTCGGTGGCTACACCTTC. Translating it yields CASSIGQEVGGYTF. J is TRBJ1-2 and V is TRBV5-4; 7 bases fit TRBD1. The CDR3 sequence is 14 residues long. J was trimmed by 7 bases and V by 4 bases; bases with no gene match: 10. Per the germline V gene, CDR1 is SGHNT and CDR2 is YYREEE (reference sequence).

On this clone itself: Other DNA sequences of this sample code for an identical CDR3. The genes are TRBV6-2 or TRBV6-3 and TRBJ1-5; a possible D gene is TRBD1 (5 bases). V lost 2 bases to trimming and J lost 6 bases, with 8 bases between them. The CDR3 sequence is 13 residues long. Germline values: CDR1 MNHEY, CDR2 SVGEGT. The CDR3 DNA reads as TGTGCCAGCAGTTACAACGGGGGTCAGCCCCAGCATTTT. Residues: CASSYNGGQPQHF.

As for this clone: The same CDR3 arises from other DNA sequences in this sample as well. The chain employs TRBV6-5 and TRBJ1-1; 8 bases match TRBD1. The CDR3 spans 14 residues. CDR1 and CDR2 (germline): MNHEY, SVGAGI. V lost 3 bases to trimming and J lost 4 bases; unmatched junction nucleotides: 4. CDR3 nucleotide sequence: TGTGCCAGCAGTTATGGACAGGGAAGCACTGAAGCTTTCTTT. It encodes CASSYGQGSTEAFF.

J is TRBJ1-1 and V is TRBV7-2, with a tentative D call TRBD1 (5 bases). Deletions cut 6 bases from V and 4 bases from J, with 18 bases between. This CDR3 comprises 15 residues. Looked up from germline, CDR1 is SGHTA and CDR2 is FQGNSA. The CDR3 nucleotides read TGTGCCAGCAGATCCCCGAGGGGAGGAAGCACTGAAGCTTTCTTT. Its protein is CASRSPRGGSTEAFF.

J is TRBJ1-3 and V is TRBV6-5; D is uncertain. V lost 5 bases, J lost 0 bases, and 5 bases lay in between. CDR1 and CDR2 from the germline V gene are MNHEY and SVGAGI. The CDR3 is 13 amino acids. The CDR3 region is CASSKSSGNTIYF. As DNA, the CDR3 is TGTGCCAGCAGTAAGAGCTCTGGAAACACCATATATTTT.

This clone was picked up many times. This rearrangement joins TRBV7-8 to TRBJ1-2; possibly TRBD1 for D (5 bases). Germline CDR1 is SGHVS and CDR2 is FQNEAQ. V gave up 5 bases and J gave up 4 bases, with 14 bases separating them. There are 14 residues in the CDR3. The chain's CDR3 is CASSPARTFYGYTF. The CDR3 DNA reads as TGTGCCAGCAGCCCCGCACGGACATTCTATGGCTACACCTTC. Full variable domain (rest looked up from reference TRBV7-8 and TRBJ1-2): GAGVSQSPRYKVAKRGQDVALRCDPISGHVSLFWYQQALGQGPEFLTYFQNEAQLDKSGLPSDRFFAERPEGSVSTLKIQRTQQEDSAVYLCASSPARTFYGYTFGSGTRLTVV.

The rearrangement links TRBV9 to TRBJ1-6; a weak D match, TRBD1 (5 bases). CDR1 and CDR2 (germline): SGDLS, YYNGEE. V lost 0 bases and J lost 6, with 10 bases in between. The CDR3 is 15 amino acids. CDR3 residues: CASSVGRAFNSPLHF. For the CDR3, the DNA is TGTGCCAGCAGCGTAGGCAGGGCCTTTAATTCACCCCTCCACTTT.

V is TRBV4-3 and J is TRBJ1-3, with 8 bases identical to TRBD1. Trimming removed 4 bases from V and 0 bases from J; junction bases left unmatched: 5. Germline CDR1 reads LGHNA; CDR2 reads YSLEER. This CDR3 comprises 16 residues. The CDR3, as DNA: TGCGCCAGCAGCCCGGACAGGGACAGCTCTGGAAACACCATATATTTT. Protein product: CASSPDRDSSGNTIYF.

The V call is TRBV18, the J call TRBJ1-5; 7 bases map to TRBD1. Looked up from germline, CDR1 is KGHSH and CDR2 is LQKENI. The CDR3 totals 15 residues. V trimming: 1 base; J trimming: 3 bases; junction bases outside the gene matches: 3. CDR3 amino acids: CASSPLGQSNQPQHF. In DNA, the CDR3 is TGTGCCAGCTCACCACTGGGACAGTCCAATCAGCCCCAGCATTTT.

The rearrangement links TRBV27 to TRBJ2-7; 7 bases line up with TRBD2. J was trimmed by 4 bases and V by 10 bases; bases with no gene match: 19. Germline V gene lookup returns CDR1 MNHEY and CDR2 SMNVEV (reference sequence). This CDR3 region has 16 residues. This CDR3 reads CATIPRWEGQRYEQYF. CDR3 bases: TGTGCCACCATCCCTAGGTGGGAGGGCCAGCGGTACGAGCAGTACTTC.

This clone was observed a few times. The chain links TRBV30 to TRBJ2-5, with 7 positions matching TRBD2. Germline CDR1 and CDR2: GTSNPN and SVGIG (reference sequence). The J segment lost 5 bases and the V segment lost 3 bases, leaving 9 bases of the junction unmatched. The CDR3 length is 14 residues. DNA for the CDR3: TGTGCCTGGAGCCCGGGTTGGGGGGGTGAGACCCAGTACTTC. Its translation: CAWSPGWGGETQYF.

The chain uses TRBV6-2 or TRBV6-3 and TRBJ1-1; TRBD1 matches at 9 bases. The CDR3 contains 15 residues. With V trimmed by 6 bases and J by 2 bases, 7 bases remained unmatched. The germline V gene encodes CDR1 MNHEY and CDR2 SVGEGT. CDR3 residues: CASSPGQGRNTEAFF. DNA for the CDR3: TGTGCCAGCAGCCCAGGACAGGGGAGAAACACTGAAGCTTTCTTT.

The CDR3 nucleotides read TGCAGCGTTATAAGGGGGCAGCCATACGAGCAGTACTTC. Its translation: CSVIRGQPYEQYF. V gene TRBV29-1 combines with J gene TRBJ2-7; 7 bases align to TRBD1. Germline trimming cut 5 bases from V and 4 bases from J; bases unmatched to any gene: 8. Germline lookup yields CDR1 SQVTM and CDR2 ANQGSEA. The CDR3 totals 13 residues.

The rearrangement links TRBV7-9 to TRBJ1-2, with D possibly matching TRBD1 (5 bases). The CDR3 length is 11 residues. Trimming removed 5 bases from V and 8 bases from J, with 9 bases in between. Germline CDR1 reads SEHNR; CDR2 reads FQNEAQ (reference sequence). This CDR3 reads CASSPRTGYTF. CDR3 bases: TGTGCCAGCAGCCCTAGGACAGGCTACACCTTC.

The chain combines TRBV27 with TRBJ2-7; TRBD1 might be the D (5 bases). Germline CDR1 reads MNHEY; CDR2 reads SMNVEV (reference sequence). V was pared by 2 bases and J by 5 bases, with 10 bases between. This CDR3 region has 13 residues. This CDR3 reads CASSLRGRNEQYF. The CDR3 DNA sequence: TGTGCCAGCAGTTTAAGGGGTAGGAACGAGCAGTACTTC.